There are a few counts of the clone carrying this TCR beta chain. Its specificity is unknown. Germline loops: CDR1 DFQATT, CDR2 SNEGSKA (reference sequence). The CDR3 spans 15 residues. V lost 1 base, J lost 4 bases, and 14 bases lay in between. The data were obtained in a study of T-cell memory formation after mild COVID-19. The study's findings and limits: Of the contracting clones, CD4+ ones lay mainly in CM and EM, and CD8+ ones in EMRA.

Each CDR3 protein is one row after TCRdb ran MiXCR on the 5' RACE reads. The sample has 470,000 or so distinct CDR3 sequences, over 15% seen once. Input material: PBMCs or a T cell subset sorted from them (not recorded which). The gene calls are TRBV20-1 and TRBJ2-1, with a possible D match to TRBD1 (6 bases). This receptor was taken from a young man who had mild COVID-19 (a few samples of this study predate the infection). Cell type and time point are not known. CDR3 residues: CSARAGALGYNEQFF. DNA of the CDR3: TGCAGTGCTAGAGCAGGGGCACTGGGGTACAATGAGCAGTTCTTC.